The clone carrying this T cell receptor (beta chain) was found once. No antigen is known for it. V trimming: 6 bases; J trimming: 7 bases; junction bases outside the gene matches: 5. The CDR3 has 14 residues. In germline, CDR1 is SGHVS, CDR2 FNYEAQ. This table comes from immunoSEQ multiplex PCR, and its TCRdb copy is limited to in-frame clones, with some not included. The repertoire holds 65,000 to 95,000 clones, with around 86% as singletons. The source of the sample is a study of radiotherapy plus CTLA-4 blockade in lung cancer. Study background: For 18% of patients, objective responses occurred, and about 33% had disease control. Study-level results: Radiotherapy was combined with ipilimumab, and tumor-derived TCR clones then expanded in blood. Best predicting response, reportedly, were early blood T cell clone dynamics, with interferon-beta.

Those patients who had chemo-refractory metastatic non-small-cell lung cancer were given focal radiation along with CTLA-4 blockade through ipilimumab. The source of this sequence is a human donor with non-small cell lung cancer that progressed on radiotherapy plus ipilimumab. Sequencing used peripheral blood, obtained from a patient treated with radiotherapy plus ipilimumab. The chain employs TRBV7-6 and TRBJ2-1; 11 nucleotides line up with TRBD2. In nucleotides, the CDR3 is TGTGCCAGCAGGCCCGGGACTAGCGGAAATGAGCAGTTCTTC. This gives the protein CASRPGTSGNEQFF.